Only one count was recorded for the clone carrying this T cell receptor beta chain. The antigen remains unidentified. The V end was cut by 0 bases, the J end by 2 bases, with 12 bases between. Germline V gives CDR1 SGDLS, CDR2 YYNGEE. The CDR3 runs 15 residues. The source of the sample is a study of cytomegalovirus exposure and HLA in healthy donors. Study-level points and caveats: A later analysis linked a missense variant in DCLRE1C to the trimming of TCR beta V and J genes. When the data were analyzed later, several of the most significant clusters appeared to be linked to common viral pathogens. Per a prior analysis, the majority of TCR beta V segments were productive roughly 90% or roughly 30% of the time.

The PCR employed 60 Vbeta primers together with 13 Jbeta primers. TCRdb's table, derived via immunoSEQ multiplex PCR, lists solely in-frame clones and lacks some. Found here are approximately 100,000 clones, approximately 74% of them singletons; the top ten hold under 2%. This sequence originates from a woman between 40 and 55 years old in good health and CMV-seronegative. Material: PBMCs. This chain connects TRBV9 to TRBJ2-7; D is unresolved. The CDR3 DNA reads TGTGCCAGCAGCGTAGGGCAGTCCGCAACCTACGAGCAGTACTTC. Amino acids: CASSVGQSATYEQYF.